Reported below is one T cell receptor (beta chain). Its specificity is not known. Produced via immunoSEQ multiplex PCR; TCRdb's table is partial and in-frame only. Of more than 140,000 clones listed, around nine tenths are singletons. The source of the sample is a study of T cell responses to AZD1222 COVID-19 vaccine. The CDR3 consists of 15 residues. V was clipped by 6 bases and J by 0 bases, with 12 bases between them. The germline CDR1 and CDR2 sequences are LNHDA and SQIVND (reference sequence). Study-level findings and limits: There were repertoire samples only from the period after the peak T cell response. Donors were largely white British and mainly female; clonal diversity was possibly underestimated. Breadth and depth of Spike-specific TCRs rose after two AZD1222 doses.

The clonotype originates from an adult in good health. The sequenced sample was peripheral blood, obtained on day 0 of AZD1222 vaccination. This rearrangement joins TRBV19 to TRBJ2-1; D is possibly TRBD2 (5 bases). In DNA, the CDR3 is TGTGCCAGTAGCGTGGGAGCCAGCTCCTACAATGAGCAGTTCTTC. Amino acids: CASSVGASSYNEQFF. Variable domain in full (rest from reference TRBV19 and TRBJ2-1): DGGITQSPKYLFRKEGQNVTLSCEQNLNHDAMYWYRQDPGQGLRLIYYSQIVNDFQKGDIAEGYSVSREKKESFPLTVTSAQKNPTAFYLCASSVGASSYNEQFFGPGTRLTVL.